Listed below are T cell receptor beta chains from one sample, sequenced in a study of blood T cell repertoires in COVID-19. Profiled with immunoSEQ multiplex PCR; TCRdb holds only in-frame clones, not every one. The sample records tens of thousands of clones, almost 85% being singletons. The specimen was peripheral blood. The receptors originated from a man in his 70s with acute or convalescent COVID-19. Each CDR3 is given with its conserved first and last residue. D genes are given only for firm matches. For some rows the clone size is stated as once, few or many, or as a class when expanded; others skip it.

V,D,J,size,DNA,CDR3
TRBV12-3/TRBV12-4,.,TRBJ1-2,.,TGTGCCAGCAGCTCGCCCCAGGGCTTAGGCTACACCTTC,CASSSPQGLGYTF
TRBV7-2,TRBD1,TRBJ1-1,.,TGTGCCAGCAGTCCCAGGGGGCAGGGTTCACCGAACACTGAAGCTTTCTTT,CASSPRGQGSPNTEAFF
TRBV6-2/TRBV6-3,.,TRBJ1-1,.,TGTGCCAGCAGTTTCAAGGAGCAGACTGAAGCTTTCTTT,CASSFKEQTEAFF
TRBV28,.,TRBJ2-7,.,TGTGCCAGCAAGAGGAGGGAGTGGTACGAGCAGTACTTC,CASKRREWYEQYF
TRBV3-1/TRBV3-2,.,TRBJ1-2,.,TGTGCCAGCAGCCAAGGATCGAGGGGCTACACCTTC,CASSQGSRGYTF
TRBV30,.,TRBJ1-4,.,TGTGCCTGGAGTGTACACGGAGCAACTAATGAAAAACTGTTTTTT,CAWSVHGATNEKLFF
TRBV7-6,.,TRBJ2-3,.,TGTGCCAGCAGCTTAGCTGCTAGGGGAGATACGCAGTATTTT,CASSLAARGDTQYF
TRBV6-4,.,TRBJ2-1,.,TGTGCCAGCAGTGGAGAACGGGGCAATGAGCAGTTCTTC,CASSGERGNEQFF
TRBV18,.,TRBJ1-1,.,TGTGCCAGCTCGCCTACAGGGAATACTGAAGCTTTCTTT,CASSPTGNTEAFF
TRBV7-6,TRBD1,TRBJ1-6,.,TGTGCCAGCAGCCCGGGACAGCTTAATTCACCCCTCCACTTT,CASSPGQLNSPLHF
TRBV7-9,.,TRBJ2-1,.,TGTGCCAGCAGCTCAGGGGTGAAGCAGTTCTTC,CASSSGVKQFF
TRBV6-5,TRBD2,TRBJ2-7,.,TGTGCCAGTAGGACTAGCGGGAGCTACGAGCAGTACTTC,CASRTSGSYEQYF
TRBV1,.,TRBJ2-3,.,TGCACCAGCAGCCGCGGGAAGGCAGCAAGCACAGATACGCAGTATTTT,CTSSRGKAASTDTQYF
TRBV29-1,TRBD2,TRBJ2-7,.,TGCAGCGTTATGGGCGGGGGGTCCTACGAGCAGTACTTC,CSVMGGGSYEQYF
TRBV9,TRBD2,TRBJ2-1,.,TGTGCCAGCAGCGTAGTTCCGGGAGGGGTTCACAATGAGCAGTTCTTC,CASSVVPGGVHNEQFF
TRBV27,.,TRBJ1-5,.,TGTGCCAGCAGTTTCGGGGGCAATCAGCCCCAGCATTTT,CASSFGGNQPQHF
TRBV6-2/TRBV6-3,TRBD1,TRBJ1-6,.,TGTGCCAGCAGTAAGGAACAGGGGGCGCGGACACCCCTCCACTTT,CASSKEQGARTPLHF
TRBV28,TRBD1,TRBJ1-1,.,TGTGCCAGCAGTTCCCCAGGGGGCATCACTGAAGCTTTCTTT,CASSSPGGITEAFF
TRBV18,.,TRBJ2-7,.,TGTGCCAGCTCACCGCGGGACAGCTCCTACGAGCAGTACTTC,CASSPRDSSYEQYF
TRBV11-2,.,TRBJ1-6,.,TGTGCCAGCAGCTTAGAACTGATGAGCTCCTATAATTCACCCCTCCACTTT,CASSLELMSSYNSPLHF
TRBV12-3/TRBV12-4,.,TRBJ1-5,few,TGTGCCAGCAGTTTACAGGGCGGTCAGCCCCAGCATTTT,CASSLQGGQPQHF
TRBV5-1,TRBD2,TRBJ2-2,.,TGCGCCAGCAGCCCTGGACTAGCGGGAGCCGGGGAGCTGTTTTTT,CASSPGLAGAGELFF
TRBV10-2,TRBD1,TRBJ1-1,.,TGCGCCAGCAGCGACAGGGAAAGGGGTAGAACTGAAGCTTTCTTT,CASSDRERGRTEAFF
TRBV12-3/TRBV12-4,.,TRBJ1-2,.,TGTGCCAGCAGTCCCGGGGACTATGGCTACACCTTC,CASSPGDYGYTF
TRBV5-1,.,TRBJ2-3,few,TGCGCCAGCAGACAGGGTAGCTACACAGATACGCAGTATTTT,CASRQGSYTDTQYF
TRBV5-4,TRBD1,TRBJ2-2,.,TGTGCCAGCAGCCTGAGGGACAGGGGCCTCGGGGAGCTGTTTTTT,CASSLRDRGLGELFF
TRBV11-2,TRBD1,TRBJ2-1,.,TGTGCCAGCAGCTACCGGGACAGGGGTTTGGAGCAGTTCTTC,CASSYRDRGLEQFF
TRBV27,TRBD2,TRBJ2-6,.,TGTGCCAGCAGTCCGCGGACTAGCGGGACGTCTGCTGGGGCCAACGTCCTGACTTTC,CASSPRTSGTSAGANVLTF
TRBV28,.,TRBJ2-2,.,TGTGCCACCCAGTGGTTCCAGAACACCGGGGAGCTGTTTTTT,CATQWFQNTGELFF
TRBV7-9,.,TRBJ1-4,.,TGTGCCAGCAGCTGGGGGAGGGGTGAAAAACTGTTTTTT,CASSWGRGEKLFF
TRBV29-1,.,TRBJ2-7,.,TGCAGCGGGAGGGAGGCCTGGGGCGAGCAGTACTTC,CSGREAWGEQYF
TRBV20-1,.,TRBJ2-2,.,TGCAGTGCTAGTCAGGGGACCACCGGGGAGCTGTTTTTT,CSASQGTTGELFF
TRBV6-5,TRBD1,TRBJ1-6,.,TGTGCCAGCAGTTACGAAGGGGGCCTTCGCTCACCCCTCCACTTT,CASSYEGGLRSPLHF
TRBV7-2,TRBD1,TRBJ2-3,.,TGTGCCAGCAGACCTAGAACAGGGGCAGATACGCAGTATTTT,CASRPRTGADTQYF
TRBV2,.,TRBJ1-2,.,TGTGCCAGCAGTGAAGGAGGGGAGGGATGGTATGGCTACACCTTC,CASSEGGEGWYGYTF
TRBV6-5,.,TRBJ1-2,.,TGTGCCAGCAGTCGCACTACGGGTAACTATGGCTACACCTTC,CASSRTTGNYGYTF
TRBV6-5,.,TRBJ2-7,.,TGTGCCAGCAGCCAGGGGTTCGAGCAGTACTTC,CASSQGFEQYF
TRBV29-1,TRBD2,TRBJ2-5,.,TGCAGCGTTGAGGAAGCGGGGGAGCACCAAGAGACCCAGTACTTC,CSVEEAGEHQETQYF
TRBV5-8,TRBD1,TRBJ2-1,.,TGTGCCAGCAGCCCCCGGACAGGGAAATCCTACAATGAGCAGTTCTTC,CASSPRTGKSYNEQFF
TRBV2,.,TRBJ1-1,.,TGTGCCAGCAGTCTCTCCGGCGGAGGTGAAGCTTTCTTT,CASSLSGGGEAFF
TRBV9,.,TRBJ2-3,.,TGTGCCAGCAGCGTAGTCGGGGGTACGCAGTATTTT,CASSVVGGTQYF
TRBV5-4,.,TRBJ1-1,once,TGTGCCAGCAGCCCAGGCGGTGATAGGGGATTCACTGAAGCTTTCTTT,CASSPGGDRGFTEAFF
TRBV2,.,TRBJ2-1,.,TGTGCCTCCGGGTACAATGAGCAGTTCTTC,CASGYNEQFF
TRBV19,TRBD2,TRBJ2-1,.,TGTGCCAGTAGTAGAGGTGGAGGGACTAGCGGGATGCTATACAATGAGCAGTTCTTC,CASSRGGGTSGMLYNEQFF
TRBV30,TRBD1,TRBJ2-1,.,TGTGCCTGGAGTGTACATCAGGGGGCGCGGAATGAGCAGTTCTTC,CAWSVHQGARNEQFF